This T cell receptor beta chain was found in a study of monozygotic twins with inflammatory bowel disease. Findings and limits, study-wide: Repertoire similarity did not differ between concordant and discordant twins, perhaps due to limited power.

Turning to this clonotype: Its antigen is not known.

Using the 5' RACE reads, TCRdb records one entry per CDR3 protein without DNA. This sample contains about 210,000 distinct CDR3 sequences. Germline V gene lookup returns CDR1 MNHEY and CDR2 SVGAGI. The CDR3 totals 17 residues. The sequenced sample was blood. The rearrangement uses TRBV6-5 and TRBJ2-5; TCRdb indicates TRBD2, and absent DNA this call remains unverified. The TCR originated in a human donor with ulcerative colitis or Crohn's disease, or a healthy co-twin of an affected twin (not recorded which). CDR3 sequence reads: CASSYPLAGGPRETQYF.